The sequence of this T cell receptor beta chain was determined in a study of blood T cell repertoires in COVID-19 (dated by TCRdb to 2020 to 2021). Describing the broader study: Samples covering the acute and convalescent phases of COVID-19 were provided by collaborators in the United States, Italy and Spain. A freely available public database, intended as a resource for researchers studying the immune response to SARS-CoV-2, is where the repertoires were released. The material from the prospective study consisted of cDNA or gDNA derived from T cells, B-cell-depleted T cells, or PBMCs. Subjects who had been exposed to COVID-19, were actively infected with it, or had recovered from it provided the deeply sampled blood TCRbeta repertoires that made up the dataset. A de-identified subject ID, COVID-19 status, age in years and sex were almost always included in the sample metadata. Samples were obtained from the ongoing ImmuneRACE study (first 160 participants) and from 1,254 subjects provided by 6 global collaborators. Where HLA class I and class II types were available, the types were taken from metadata supplied by the sample provider, not from assay-based typing.

TCRbeta CDR3 regions were amplified from genomic DNA by means of the immunoSEQ Assay, a bias-controlled multiplex PCR. The authors' pipeline ran thus. Within the assay, amplification of reference gene primers was used to estimate how many nucleated cells each sample contained. To quantify the absolute abundance of each unique TCRbeta CDR3 rearrangement, sequence reads were collapsed and filtered. Productive Simpson clonality was computed per sample as the square root of Simpson's diversity index over productive rearrangements. Imported from immuneACCESS, the table was reduced by TCRdb to in-frame sequences with V and J called. These copies leave out some clones; in studies compared against another copy, an unresolved V gene accounts for under half, and the cause of the remainder is not known. Clonal size and the V and J genes are those of that table, whereas D and trimming came from the DNA. The sample has some 200,000 clones on record, 86% of them singletons. Clones ranked in the top ten supply about 4.5% of the sample.

The research as a whole found: The quantity of clinical and demographic metadata differed by source and by participant and was supplied without curation.

Whole blood was collected in K2EDTA tubes by collaborating institutions according to the institutions' own protocols. Collaborator samples were shipped for TCRbeta analysis as frozen whole blood, isolated PBMCs, or DNA extracted from either sample type. Comments on this clone: The specificity of this receptor is unknown. Base qualities are missing; no much larger clone stands one base away.

The CDR3 covers 16 residues, taking in both the cysteine and the phenylalanine. CDR3 DNA only is kept here, 48 bases in frame from base 1. Here V drops 0 bases and J drops 4 bases, and the junction holds 8 bases not matched to any gene. Based on the germline V gene, the CDR1 and CDR2 sequences are MNHEY and SVGAGI. The chain joins TRBV6-5 to TRBJ1-2; 7 junctional bases match TRBD1. Sequencing input: peripheral blood. The sequence was collected from a man aged 45 to 65 with acute or convalescent COVID-19. The DNA sequence is as follows: TGTGCCAGCAGTTACTCGGCAGGGGGTGAAGGCTATGGCTACACCTTC. This translates into CASSYSAGGEGYGYTF.